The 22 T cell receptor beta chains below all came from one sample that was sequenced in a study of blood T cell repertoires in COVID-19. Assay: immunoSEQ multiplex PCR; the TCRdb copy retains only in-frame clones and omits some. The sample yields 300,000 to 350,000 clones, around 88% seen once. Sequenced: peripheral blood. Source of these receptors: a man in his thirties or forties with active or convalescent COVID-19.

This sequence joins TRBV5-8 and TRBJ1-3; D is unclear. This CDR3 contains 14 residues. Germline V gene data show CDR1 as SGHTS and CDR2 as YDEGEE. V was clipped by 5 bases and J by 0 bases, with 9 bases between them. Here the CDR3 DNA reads TGTGCCAGCAGACTATCAGCCTCTGGAAACACCATATATTTT. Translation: CASRLSASGNTIYF.

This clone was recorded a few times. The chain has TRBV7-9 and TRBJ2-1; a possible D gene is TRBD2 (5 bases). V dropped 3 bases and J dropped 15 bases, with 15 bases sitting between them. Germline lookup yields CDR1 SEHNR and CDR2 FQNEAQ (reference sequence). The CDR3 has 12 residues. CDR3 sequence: CASSLAEAHRFF. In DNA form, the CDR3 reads TGTGCCAGCAGCTTGGCGGAGGCCCACAGGTTCTTC.

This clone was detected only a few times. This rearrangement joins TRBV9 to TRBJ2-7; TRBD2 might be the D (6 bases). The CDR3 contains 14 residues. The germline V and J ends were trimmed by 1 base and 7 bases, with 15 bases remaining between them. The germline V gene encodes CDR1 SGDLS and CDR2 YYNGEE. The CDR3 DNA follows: TGTGCCAGCAGCGTAACCACGGAGGGCGGGGAGCAGTACTTC. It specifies CASSVTTEGGEQYF.

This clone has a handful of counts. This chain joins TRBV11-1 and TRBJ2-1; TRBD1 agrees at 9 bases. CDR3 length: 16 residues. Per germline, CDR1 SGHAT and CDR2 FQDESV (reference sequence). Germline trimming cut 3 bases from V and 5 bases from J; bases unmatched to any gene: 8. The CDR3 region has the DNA TGTGCCAGCAGCTTGCCGGACAGGGGCGAGGACAATGAGCAGTTCTTC. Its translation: CASSLPDRGEDNEQFF.

As DNA, the CDR3 is TGTGCCAGCAGGCTGACAGAACGACTAGCAGGTGTCAATCAGCCCCAGCATTTT. It codes for CASRLTERLAGVNQPQHF. The rearrangement joins TRBV28 to TRBJ1-5, with TRBD1 as a possible D gene (5 bases). This CDR3 is 18 amino acids long. V dropped 6 bases and J dropped 3 bases, with 24 bases sitting between them. CDR1 is MDHEN, CDR2 SYDVKM, per germline.

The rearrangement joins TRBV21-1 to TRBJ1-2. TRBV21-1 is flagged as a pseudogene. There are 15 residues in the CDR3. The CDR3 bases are TGTGCCAGCAGCAACCTCTCCACTTTGAACTATGGCTACACCTTC. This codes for CASSNLSTLNYGYTF.

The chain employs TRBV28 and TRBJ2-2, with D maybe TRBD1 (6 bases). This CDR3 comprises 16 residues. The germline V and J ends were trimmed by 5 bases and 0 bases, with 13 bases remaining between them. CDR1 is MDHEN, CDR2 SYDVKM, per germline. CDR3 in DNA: TGTGCCAGCAGTACGAGACAGGCCTCGAACACCGGGGAGCTGTTTTTT. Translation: CASSTRQASNTGELFF.

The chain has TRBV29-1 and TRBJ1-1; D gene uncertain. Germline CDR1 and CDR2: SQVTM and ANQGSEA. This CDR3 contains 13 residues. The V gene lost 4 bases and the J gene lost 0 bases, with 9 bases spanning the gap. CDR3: CSVVNTLNTEAFF. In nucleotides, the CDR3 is TGCAGCGTTGTCAACACCTTGAACACTGAAGCTTTCTTT.

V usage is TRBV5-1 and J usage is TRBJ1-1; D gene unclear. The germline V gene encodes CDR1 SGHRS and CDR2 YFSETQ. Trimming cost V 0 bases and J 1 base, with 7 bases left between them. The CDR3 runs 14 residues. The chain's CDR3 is CASSLGAQNTEAFF. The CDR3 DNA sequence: TGCGCCAGCAGCTTGGGGGCGCAGAACACTGAAGCTTTCTTT. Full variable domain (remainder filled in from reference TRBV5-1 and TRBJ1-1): KAGVTQTPRYLIKTRGQQVTLSCSPISGHRSVSWYQQTPGQGLQFLFEYFSETQRNKGNFPGRFSGRQFSNSRSEMNVSTLELGDSALYLCASSLGAQNTEAFFGQGTRLTVV.

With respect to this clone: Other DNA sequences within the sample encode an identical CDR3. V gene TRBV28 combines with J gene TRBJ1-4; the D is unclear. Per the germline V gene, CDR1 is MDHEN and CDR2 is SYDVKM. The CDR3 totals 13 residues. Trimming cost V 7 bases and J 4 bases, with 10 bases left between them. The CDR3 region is CASTGGINEKLFF. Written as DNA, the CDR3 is TGTGCCAGCACGGGCGGGATTAATGAAAAACTGTTTTTT.

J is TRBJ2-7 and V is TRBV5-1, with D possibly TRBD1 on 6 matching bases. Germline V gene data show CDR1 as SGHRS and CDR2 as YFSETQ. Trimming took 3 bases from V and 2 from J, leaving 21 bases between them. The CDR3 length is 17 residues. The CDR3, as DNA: TGCGCCAGCAGCTACTCCCCTCAGGGGCCCCTCACCTACGAGCAGTACTTC. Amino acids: CASSYSPQGPLTYEQYF.

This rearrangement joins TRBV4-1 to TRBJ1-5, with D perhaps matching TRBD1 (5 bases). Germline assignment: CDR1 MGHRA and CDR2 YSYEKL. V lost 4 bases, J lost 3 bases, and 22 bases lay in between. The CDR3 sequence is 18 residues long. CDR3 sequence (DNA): TGCGCCAGCAGCCGATATGGCACGGGGGACGGATTCAATCAGCCCCAGCATTTT. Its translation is CASSRYGTGDGFNQPQHF.

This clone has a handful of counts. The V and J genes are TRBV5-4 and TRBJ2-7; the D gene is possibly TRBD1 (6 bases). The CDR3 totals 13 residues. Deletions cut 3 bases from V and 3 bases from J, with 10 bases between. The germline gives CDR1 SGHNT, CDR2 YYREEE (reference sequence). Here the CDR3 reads CASSSGQLYEQYF. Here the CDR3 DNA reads TGTGCCAGCAGCTCTGGACAGCTCTACGAGCAGTACTTC. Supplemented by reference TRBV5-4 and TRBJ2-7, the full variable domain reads ETGVTQSPTHLIKTRGQQVTLRCSSQSGHNTVSWYQQALGQGPQFIFQYYREEENGRGNFPPRFSGLQFPNYSSELNVNALELDDSALYLCASSSGQLYEQYFGPGTRLTVT.

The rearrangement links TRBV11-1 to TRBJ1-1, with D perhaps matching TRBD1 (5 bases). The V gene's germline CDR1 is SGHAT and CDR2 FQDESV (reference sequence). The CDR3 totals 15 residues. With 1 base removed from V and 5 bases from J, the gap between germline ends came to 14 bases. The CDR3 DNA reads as TGTGCCAGCAGCTTAGGAGGAGGGACTATGACTGAAGCTTTCTTT. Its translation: CASSLGGGTMTEAFF.

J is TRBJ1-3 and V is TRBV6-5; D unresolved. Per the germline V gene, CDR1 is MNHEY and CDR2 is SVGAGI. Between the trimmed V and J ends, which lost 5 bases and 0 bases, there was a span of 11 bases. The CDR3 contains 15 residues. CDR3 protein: CASSPTTDSGNTIYF. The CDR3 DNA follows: TGTGCCAGCAGTCCCACAACCGACTCTGGAAACACCATATATTTT.

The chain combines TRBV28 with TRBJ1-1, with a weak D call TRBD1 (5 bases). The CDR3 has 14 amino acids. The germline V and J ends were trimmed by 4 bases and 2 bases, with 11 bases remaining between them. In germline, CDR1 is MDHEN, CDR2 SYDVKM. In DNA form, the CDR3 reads TGTGCCAGCAGTTACCTGGGGGGAAACACTGAAGCTTTCTTT. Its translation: CASSYLGGNTEAFF. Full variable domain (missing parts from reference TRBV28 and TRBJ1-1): DVKVTQSSRYLVKRTGEKVFLECVQDMDHENMFWYRQDPGLGLRLIYFSYDVKMKEKGDIPEGYSVSREKKERFSLILESASTNQTSMYLCASSYLGGNTEAFFGQGTRLTVV.

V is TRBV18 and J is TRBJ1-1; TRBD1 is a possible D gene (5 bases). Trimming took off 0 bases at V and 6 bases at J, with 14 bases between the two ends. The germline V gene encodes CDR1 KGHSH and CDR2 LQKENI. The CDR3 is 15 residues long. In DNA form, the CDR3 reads TGTGCCAGCTCACCACCGCGGGGCGAGGGATCTGAAGCTTTCTTT. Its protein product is CASSPPRGEGSEAFF.

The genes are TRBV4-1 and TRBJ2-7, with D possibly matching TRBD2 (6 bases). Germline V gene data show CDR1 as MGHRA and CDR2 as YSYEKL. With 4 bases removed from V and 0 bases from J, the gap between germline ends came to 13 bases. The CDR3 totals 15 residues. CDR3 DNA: TGCGCCAGCAGCCCGGGGGTGACGGCCTCCTACGAGCAGTACTTC. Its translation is CASSPGVTASYEQYF.

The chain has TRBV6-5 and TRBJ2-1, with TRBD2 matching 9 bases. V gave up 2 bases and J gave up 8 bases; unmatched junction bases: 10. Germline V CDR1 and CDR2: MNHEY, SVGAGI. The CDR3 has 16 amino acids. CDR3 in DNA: TGTGCCAGCAGTTACCGTGGGGCGGGAGGGTTGGATGAGCAGTTCTTC. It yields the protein CASSYRGAGGLDEQFF.

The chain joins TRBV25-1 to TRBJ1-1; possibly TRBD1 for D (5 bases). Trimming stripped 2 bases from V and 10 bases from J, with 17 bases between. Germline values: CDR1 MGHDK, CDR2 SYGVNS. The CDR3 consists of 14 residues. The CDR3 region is CASSEPLGRGRAFF. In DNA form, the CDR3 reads TGTGCCAGCAGTGAACCCCTGGGGAGGGGAAGAGCTTTCTTT. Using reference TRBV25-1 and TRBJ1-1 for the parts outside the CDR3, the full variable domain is EADIYQTPRYLVIGTGKKITLECSQTMGHDKMYWYQQDPGMELHLIHYSYGVNSTEKGDLSSESTVSRIRTEHFPLTLESARPSHTSQYLCASSEPLGRGRAFFGQGTRLTVV.

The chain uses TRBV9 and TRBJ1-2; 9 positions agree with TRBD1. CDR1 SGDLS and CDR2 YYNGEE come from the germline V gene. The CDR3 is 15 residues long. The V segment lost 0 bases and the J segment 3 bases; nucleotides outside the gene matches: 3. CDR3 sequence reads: CASSVARTGDYGYTF. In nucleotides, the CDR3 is TGTGCCAGCAGCGTAGCGAGGACAGGGGACTATGGCTACACCTTC.

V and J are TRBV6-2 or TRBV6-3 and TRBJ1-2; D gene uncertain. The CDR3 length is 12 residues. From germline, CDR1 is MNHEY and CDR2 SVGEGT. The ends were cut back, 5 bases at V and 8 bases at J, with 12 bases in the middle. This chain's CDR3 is CASSPTTSGYTF. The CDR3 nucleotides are TGTGCCAGCAGTCCGACGACAAGCGGCTACACCTTC.